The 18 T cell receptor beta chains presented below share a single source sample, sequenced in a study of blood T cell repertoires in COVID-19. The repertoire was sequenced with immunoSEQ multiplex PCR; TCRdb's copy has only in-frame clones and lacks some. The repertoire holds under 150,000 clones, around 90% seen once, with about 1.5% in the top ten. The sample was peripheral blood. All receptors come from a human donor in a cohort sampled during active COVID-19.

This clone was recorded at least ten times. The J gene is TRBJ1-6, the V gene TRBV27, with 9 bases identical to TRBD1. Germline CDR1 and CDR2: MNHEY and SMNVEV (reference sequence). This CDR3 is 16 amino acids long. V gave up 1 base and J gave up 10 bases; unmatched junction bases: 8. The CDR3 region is CASSLFIGTGNSPLHF. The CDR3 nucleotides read TGTGCCAGCAGTTTATTCATCGGGACAGGGAACTCACCCCTCCACTTT.

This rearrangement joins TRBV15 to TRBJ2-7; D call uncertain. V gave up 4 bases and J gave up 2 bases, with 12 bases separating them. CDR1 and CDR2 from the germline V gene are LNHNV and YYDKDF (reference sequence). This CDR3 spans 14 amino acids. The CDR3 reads CATSTPRRTYEQYF. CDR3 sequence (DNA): TGTGCCACCAGCACGCCGCGGCGGACCTACGAGCAGTACTTC.

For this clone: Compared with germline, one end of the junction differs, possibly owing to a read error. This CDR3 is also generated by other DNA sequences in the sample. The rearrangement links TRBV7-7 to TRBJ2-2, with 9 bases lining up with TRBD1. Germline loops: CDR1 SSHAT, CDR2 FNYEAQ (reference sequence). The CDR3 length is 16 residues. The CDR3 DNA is TGTGCTAGCAGCTCGACCGGGACAGGGTTAACCGGGGAGCTGTTTTTT. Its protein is CASSSTGTGLTGELFF.

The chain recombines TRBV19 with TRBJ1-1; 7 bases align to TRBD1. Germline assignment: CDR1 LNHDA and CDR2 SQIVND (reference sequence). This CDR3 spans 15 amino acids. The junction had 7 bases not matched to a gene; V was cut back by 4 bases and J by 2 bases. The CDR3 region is CASSTPRGVNTEAFF. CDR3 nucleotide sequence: TGTGCCAGTAGTACGCCCAGGGGGGTAAACACTGAAGCTTTCTTT.

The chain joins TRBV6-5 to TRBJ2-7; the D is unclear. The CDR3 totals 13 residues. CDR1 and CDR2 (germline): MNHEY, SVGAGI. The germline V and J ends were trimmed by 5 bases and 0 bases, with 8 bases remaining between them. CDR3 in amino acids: CASSQYSSYEQYF. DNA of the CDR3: TGTGCCAGCAGTCAATACAGCTCCTACGAGCAGTACTTC.

The CDR3 reads CASSFSDRGAYEQYF. Written as DNA, the CDR3 is TGTGCCAGCAGCTTTTCAGACAGGGGGGCCTACGAGCAGTACTTC. V gene TRBV11-2 combines with J gene TRBJ2-7; 9 nucleotides line up with TRBD1. Germline V gene data show CDR1 as SGHAT and CDR2 as FQNNGV. The junction had 5 bases not matched to a gene; V was cut back by 3 bases and J by 2 bases. The length of the CDR3 is 15 residues.

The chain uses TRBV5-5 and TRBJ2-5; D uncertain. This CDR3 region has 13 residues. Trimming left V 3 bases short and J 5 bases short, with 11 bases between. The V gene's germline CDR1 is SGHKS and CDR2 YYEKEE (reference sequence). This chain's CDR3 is CASSYEPEETQYF. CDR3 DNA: TGTGCCAGCAGCTATGAACCTGAGGAGACCCAGTACTTC.

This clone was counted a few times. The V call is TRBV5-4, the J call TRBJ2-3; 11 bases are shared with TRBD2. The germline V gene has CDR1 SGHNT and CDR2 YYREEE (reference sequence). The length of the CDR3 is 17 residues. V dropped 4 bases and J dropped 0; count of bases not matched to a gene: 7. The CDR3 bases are TGTGCCAGCAGCGTCTATAGCGGGAGGGTGAGCACAGATACGCAGTATTTT. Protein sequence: CASSVYSGRVSTDTQYF. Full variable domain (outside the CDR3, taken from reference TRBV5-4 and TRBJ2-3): ETGVTQSPTHLIKTRGQQVTLRCSSQSGHNTVSWYQQALGQGPQFIFQYYREEENGRGNFPPRFSGLQFPNYSSELNVNALELDDSALYLCASSVYSGRVSTDTQYFGPGTRLTVL.

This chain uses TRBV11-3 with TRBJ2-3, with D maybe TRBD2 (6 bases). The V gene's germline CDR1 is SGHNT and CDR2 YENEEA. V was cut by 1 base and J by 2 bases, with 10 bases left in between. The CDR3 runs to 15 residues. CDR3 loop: CASSLGASDTDTQYF. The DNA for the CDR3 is TGTGCCAGCAGCTTAGGGGCTAGCGACACAGATACGCAGTATTTT. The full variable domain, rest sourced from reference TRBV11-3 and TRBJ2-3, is EAGVVQSPRYKIIEKKQPVAFWCNPISGHNTLYWYLQNLGQGPELLIRYENEEAVDDSQLPKDRFSAERLKGVDSTLKIQPAELGDSAVYLCASSLGASDTDTQYFGPGTRLTVL.

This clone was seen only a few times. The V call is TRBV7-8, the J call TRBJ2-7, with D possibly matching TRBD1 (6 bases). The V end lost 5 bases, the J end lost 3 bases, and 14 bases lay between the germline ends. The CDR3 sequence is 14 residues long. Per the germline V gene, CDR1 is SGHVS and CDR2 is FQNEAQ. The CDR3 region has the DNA TGTGCCAGCAGCCCGCGTGACAGGATCTACGAGCAGTACTTC. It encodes CASSPRDRIYEQYF. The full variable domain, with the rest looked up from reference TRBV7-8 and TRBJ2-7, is GAGVSQSPRYKVAKRGQDVALRCDPISGHVSLFWYQQALGQGPEFLTYFQNEAQLDKSGLPSDRFFAERPEGSVSTLKIQRTQQEDSAVYLCASSPRDRIYEQYFGPGTRLTVT.

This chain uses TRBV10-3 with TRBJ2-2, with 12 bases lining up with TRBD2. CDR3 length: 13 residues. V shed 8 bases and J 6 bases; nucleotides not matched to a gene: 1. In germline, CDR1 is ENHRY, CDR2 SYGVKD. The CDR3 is CAIGTSGSGELFF. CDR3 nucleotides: TGTGCCATCGGGACTAGCGGGTCCGGGGAGCTGTTTTTT.

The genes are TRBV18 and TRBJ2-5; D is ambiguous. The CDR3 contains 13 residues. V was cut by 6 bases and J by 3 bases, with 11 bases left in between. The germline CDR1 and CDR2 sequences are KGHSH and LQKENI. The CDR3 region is CASSSSVEETQYF. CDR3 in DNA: TGTGCCAGCTCTTCTAGTGTGGAAGAGACCCAGTACTTC.

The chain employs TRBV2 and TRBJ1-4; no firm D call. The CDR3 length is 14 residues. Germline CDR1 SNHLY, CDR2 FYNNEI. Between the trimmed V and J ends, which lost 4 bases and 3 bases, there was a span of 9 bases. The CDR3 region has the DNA TGTGCCAGCAGTGGGAGGGCTTCTAATGAAAAACTGTTTTTT. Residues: CASSGRASNEKLFF.

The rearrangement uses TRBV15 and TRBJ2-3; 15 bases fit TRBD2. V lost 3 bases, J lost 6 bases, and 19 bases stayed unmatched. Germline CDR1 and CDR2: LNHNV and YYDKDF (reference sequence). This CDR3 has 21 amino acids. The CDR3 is CATSSTWGLAGGALIFDTQYF. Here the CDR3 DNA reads TGTGCCACCAGCAGCACCTGGGGACTAGCGGGGGGAGCACTCATTTTCGATACGCAGTATTTT.

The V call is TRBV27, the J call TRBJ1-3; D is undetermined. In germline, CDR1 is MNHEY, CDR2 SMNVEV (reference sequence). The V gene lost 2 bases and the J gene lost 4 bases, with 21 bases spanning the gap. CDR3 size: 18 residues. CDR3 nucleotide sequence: TGTGCCAGCAGTTTAGTGTCCCCCGTCGGCGGGTGGGGAAACACCATATATTTT. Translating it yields CASSLVSPVGGWGNTIYF.

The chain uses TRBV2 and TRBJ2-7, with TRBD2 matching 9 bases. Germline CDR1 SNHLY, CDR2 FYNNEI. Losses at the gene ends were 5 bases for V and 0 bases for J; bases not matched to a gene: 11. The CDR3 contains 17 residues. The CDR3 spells CASSFSRTSAASYEQYF. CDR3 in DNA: TGTGCCAGCAGTTTTTCCCGGACTAGCGCTGCCTCCTACGAGCAGTACTTC.

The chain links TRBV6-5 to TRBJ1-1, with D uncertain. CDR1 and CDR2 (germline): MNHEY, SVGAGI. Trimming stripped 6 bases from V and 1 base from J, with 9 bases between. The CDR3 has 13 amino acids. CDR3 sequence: CASSAGPNTEAFF. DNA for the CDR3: TGTGCCAGCAGCGCGGGTCCGAACACTGAAGCTTTCTTT.

Here the CDR3 DNA reads TGTGCCAGCTCACCTCTCCCAGGGCTTGGTGAAAAACTGTTTTTT. It specifies CASSPLPGLGEKLFF. This chain joins TRBV18 and TRBJ1-4; tentatively, D is TRBD1 (5 bases). Trimming took off 3 bases at V and 7 bases at J, with 15 bases between the two ends. Germline assignment: CDR1 KGHSH and CDR2 LQKENI. This CDR3 is built from 15 residues.